This T cell receptor beta chain is from a study of tissue T cells after allogeneic stem cell transplantation. Details on this clone: As yet, its antigen is unknown. The genes and germline here are from mouse. The read ends 1 residue before the CDR3 terminus; that terminus is restored from the germline J gene.

The table came from immunoSEQ multiplex PCR; TCRdb's copy has only in-frame clones and leaves some out. The sample records over 15,000 clones, about 70% being singletons. Whole-study results and caveats: In patients and mice, blood and spleen missed much of tissue repertoire.

Germline CDR1 NNHNN, CDR2 SYGAGS (reference sequence). The CDR3 runs 10 residues. V was pared by 3 bases and J by 10 bases, with 5 bases between. This sequence was found in a female BALB/c mouse in good health. The strain is characterized by the MHC haplotype H2-d. The J gene is TRBJ2-1, the V gene TRBV13-2; D is undetermined. The source material was spleen. The CDR3 sequence: CASGATEQFF. The CDR3 DNA, read in part, is TGTGCCAGCGGTGCCACAGAGCAGTTC.